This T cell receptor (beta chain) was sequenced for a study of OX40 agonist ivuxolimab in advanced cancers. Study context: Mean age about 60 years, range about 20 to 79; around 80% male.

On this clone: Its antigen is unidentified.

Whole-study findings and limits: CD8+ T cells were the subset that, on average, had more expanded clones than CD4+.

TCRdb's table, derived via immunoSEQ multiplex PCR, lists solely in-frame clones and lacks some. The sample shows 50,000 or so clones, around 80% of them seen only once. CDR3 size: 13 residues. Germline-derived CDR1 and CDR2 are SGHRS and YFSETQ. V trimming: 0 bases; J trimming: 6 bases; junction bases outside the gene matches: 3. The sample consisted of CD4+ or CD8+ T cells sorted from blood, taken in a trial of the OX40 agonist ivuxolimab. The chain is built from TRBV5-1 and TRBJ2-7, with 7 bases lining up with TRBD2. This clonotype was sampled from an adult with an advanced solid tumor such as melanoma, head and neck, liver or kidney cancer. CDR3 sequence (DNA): TGCGCCAGCAGCTTGGGGTCGGGGGGCGAGCAGTACTTC. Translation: CASSLGSGGEQYF.